These 31 T cell receptor beta chains were all obtained from the same sample, sequenced in a study of spatial heterogeneity in lung cancer (dated by TCRdb to between 2017 and 2020). Library preparation employed 5' RACE. Sequenced on a NextSeq 500. TCRdb reworked the public reads: Q25 trimming with fastp, MiXCR clone assembly, productive beta chains retained. A single entry per CDR3 protein holds the most common genes and DNA from its merged rows. Present in this sample are about 92,000 distinct CDR3 sequences, approximately 12% of which were seen just once. Clones ranked in the top ten supply about 41% of the sample. The time point tag for this specimen amounts to: sample taken at primary tumor resection. For TCR sequencing, whole RNA was extracted from tumor and nontumor lung tissue, or from cryopreserved PBMC samples, and no cell sorting was done. Here the sequenced sample was PBMCs, taken at surgery. The source is a male donor with early-stage non-small cell lung cancer.

This clonotype occurred many times. The chain joins TRBV30 to TRBJ1-1; D remains ambiguous. V shed 0 bases and J shed 0 bases, with 8 bases lying between them. There are 14 residues in the CDR3. The germline V gene encodes CDR1 GTSNPN and CDR2 SVGIG (reference sequence). The CDR3 protein is CAWSVLSMNTEAFF. CDR3 DNA sequence: TGTGCCTGGAGTGTACTGAGTATGAACACTGAAGCTTTCTTT.

The J gene is TRBJ1-2, the V gene TRBV5-6; 7 nucleotides line up with TRBD1. The CDR3 spans 14 residues. Germline V gene lookup returns CDR1 SGHDT and CDR2 YYEEEE. V was clipped by 3 bases and J by 6 bases; unmatched bases: 8. CDR3 amino acids: CASSSLDRDDGYTF. CDR3 coding DNA: TGTGCCAGCAGCTCACTCGACAGGGACGATGGCTACACCTTC.

A few counts support this clonotype. CDR3 nucleotides: TGTGCCAGCAGCCCGGACAGGGGCGGTCAGCCCCAGCATTTT. This sequence encodes CASSPDRGGQPQHF. The gene calls are TRBV7-2 and TRBJ1-5, with 9 bases fitting TRBD1. Trimming removed 5 bases from V and 6 bases from J; junction bases left unmatched: 5. Germline loops: CDR1 SGHTA, CDR2 FQGNSA. This CDR3 has 14 amino acids.

The V and J genes are TRBV6-2 or TRBV6-3 and TRBJ2-2, with 11 bases fitting TRBD1. J gave up 9 bases and V 0 bases, and 6 bases lay outside the gene matches. This CDR3 has 16 amino acids. Germline V gives CDR1 MNHEY, CDR2 SVGEGT. CDR3 protein: CASSYSRDRGFRELFF. The CDR3 coding sequence is TGTGCCAGCAGTTACTCCCGGGACAGGGGGTTTCGGGAGCTGTTTTTT.

This clonotype was detected ten times or more. CDR3: CASSLSGATEAFF. CDR3 in DNA: TGTGCCAGCAGTCTGTCGGGAGCCACTGAAGCTTTCTTT. The genes are TRBV6-5 and TRBJ1-1; D is uncertain. Between the trimmed V and J ends, which lost 5 bases and 4 bases, there was a span of 11 bases. The V gene's germline CDR1 is MNHEY and CDR2 SVGAGI. The CDR3 is made up of 13 amino acids.

This clonotype was detected ten times or more. This chain connects TRBV7-2 to TRBJ1-1; the match to TRBD1 covers 7 bases. The CDR3 sequence is 15 residues long. The trim removed 3 bases at V and 7 bases at J, leaving 11 bases unmatched. Germline V CDR1 and CDR2: SGHTA, FQGNSA. In nucleotides, the CDR3 is TGTGCCAGCAGCTTCCAAGGACAGGTGAACCATGAAGCTTTCTTT. Its translation is CASSFQGQVNHEAFF.

This clonotype was detected only a few times. The rearrangement joins TRBV29-1 to TRBJ1-1; unclear D gene. The CDR3 has 16 amino acids. The V end lost 4 bases, the J end lost 0 bases, and 18 bases lay between the germline ends. The germline gives CDR1 SQVTM, CDR2 ANQGSEA. The CDR3 protein is CSVVADSLGLNTEAFF. The CDR3 nucleotides are TGCAGCGTTGTTGCAGATTCCCTAGGTCTGAACACTGAAGCTTTCTTT.

This clonotype was observed many times. The rearrangement links TRBV5-1 to TRBJ2-5; tentatively, D is TRBD2 (6 bases). The CDR3 loop spans 13 amino acids. Germline CDR1 reads SGHRS; CDR2 reads YFSETQ. Trimming took 5 bases from V and 5 from J, leaving 13 bases between them. This CDR3 reads CASRETGRETQYF. The CDR3 DNA follows: TGCGCCAGCAGGGAAACGGGGAGGGAGACCCAGTACTTC.

This clonotype was counted ten times or more. The chain combines TRBV10-3 with TRBJ2-1, with D hard to call. The CDR3 has 12 residues. CDR1 ENHRY and CDR2 SYGVKD come from the germline V gene. The V end lost 3 bases, the J end lost 5 bases, and 5 bases lay between the germline ends. CDR3 in amino acids: CAISDSNNEQFF. The CDR3 coding sequence is TGTGCCATCAGTGACAGTAACAATGAGCAGTTCTTC.

This clonotype occurred a few times. The chain carries TRBV7-3 and TRBJ2-1; maybe TRBD2 (6 bases). Per the germline V gene, CDR1 is SGHTA and CDR2 is FQGTGA. The CDR3 consists of 16 residues. The germline V and J ends were trimmed by 4 bases and 7 bases, with 20 bases remaining between them. CDR3 sequence reads: CASSSATSARVNEQFF. The DNA for the CDR3 is TGTGCCAGCAGCTCGGCGACTAGTGCTCGTGTGAATGAGCAGTTCTTC.

The V call is TRBV18, the J call TRBJ2-4, with 9 bases aligning to TRBD1. V dropped 1 base and J dropped 9; count of bases not matched to a gene: 10. CDR3 length: 16 amino acids. The germline V gene has CDR1 KGHSH and CDR2 LQKENI. The CDR3 nucleotides are TGTGCCAGCTCACCACAAGGAGGAGGGACAGGGCTCATTCAGTACTTC. Translation: CASSPQGGGTGLIQYF.

In this sample, this clonotype turned up many times. V and J are TRBV9 and TRBJ2-7; 10 nucleotides agree with TRBD1. Per the germline V gene, CDR1 is SGDLS and CDR2 is YYNGEE. This CDR3 contains 14 residues. V dropped 3 bases and J dropped 2; count of bases not matched to a gene: 2. The CDR3 DNA follows: TGTGCCAGCAGCGGGGACAGGGGAACCTACGAGCAGTACTTC. It encodes CASSGDRGTYEQYF. Combining the CDR3 with reference TRBV9 and TRBJ2-7 gives the whole variable domain DSGVTQTPKHLITATGQRVTLRCSPRSGDLSVYWYQQSLDQGLQFLIQYYNGEERAKGNILERFSAQQFPDLHSELNLSSLELGDSALYFCASSGDRGTYEQYFGPGTRLTVT.

This chain connects TRBV7-9 to TRBJ2-6; 7 positions match TRBD1. Losses at the gene ends were 5 bases for V and 0 bases for J; bases not matched to a gene: 7. The CDR3 consists of 17 residues. Germline V gene lookup returns CDR1 SEHNR and CDR2 FQNEAQ (reference sequence). The CDR3, as DNA: TGTGCCAGCAGCCTATCGACAGGGAGCTCTGGGGCCAACGTCCTGACTTTC. The encoded protein is CASSLSTGSSGANVLTF.

As for this clonotype: Mismatch with germline at one junction end may stem from a read error. The rearrangement joins TRBV5-4 to TRBJ2-2, with D perhaps matching TRBD1 (6 bases). The CDR3 extends over 16 amino acids. In germline, CDR1 is SGHNT, CDR2 YYREEE (reference sequence). The CDR3 DNA follows: TGTGCCAGCAGCGGACGGGACAACTCGAACACCGGGGAGCTGCTTTTT. It encodes CASSGRDNSNTGELLF.

This clonotype was found a few times. The V and J genes are TRBV28 and TRBJ1-4; D call uncertain. V lost 10 bases and J lost 5, with 8 bases in between. From germline, CDR1 is MDHEN and CDR2 SYDVKM. The CDR3 length is 11 residues. CDR3 nucleotide sequence: TGTGCCACAAACAAGAATGAAAAACTGTTTTTT. Its translation: CATNKNEKLFF.

This clonotype was seen at least ten times. The chain links TRBV29-1 to TRBJ2-2; the D gene could be TRBD1 or TRBD2 (5 bases each). V was clipped by 3 bases and J by 7 bases, with 12 bases between them. The CDR3 is 13 amino acids. Germline CDR1 SQVTM, CDR2 ANQGSEA. The CDR3: CSVDQRDGGELFF. The CDR3 bases are TGCAGCGTTGATCAGAGGGACGGCGGGGAGCTGTTTTTT.

This clonotype turned up a few times. This chain uses TRBV29-1 with TRBJ2-1; 13 nucleotides match TRBD2. Trimming took 3 bases from V and 1 from J; bases not matched to a gene: 6. This CDR3 region has 17 residues. Germline V gene lookup returns CDR1 SQVTM and CDR2 ANQGSEA. CDR3 protein: CSVEGGLAGKSYNEQFF. DNA for the CDR3: TGCAGCGTTGAGGGGGGACTAGCGGGAAAATCCTACAATGAGCAGTTCTTC.

The chain carries TRBV6-1 and TRBJ2-2; 9 nucleotides match TRBD1. Losses at the gene ends were 5 bases for V and 6 bases for J; bases not matched to a gene: 7. Germline V gene sequence: CDR1 MNHNS, CDR2 SASEGT. The CDR3 sequence is 15 residues long. DNA for the CDR3: TGTGCCAGCAGTCCCCACGGACAGGGGTCCGGGGAGCTGTTTTTT. Its translation is CASSPHGQGSGELFF.

The sample holds a few counts of this clonotype. The V call is TRBV10-3, the J call TRBJ2-3; weak D call: TRBD1 (6 bases). CDR3 length: 12 amino acids. The germline V and J ends were trimmed by 10 bases and 3 bases, with 11 bases remaining between them. CDR1 ENHRY and CDR2 SYGVKD come from the germline V gene. The CDR3 DNA is TGTGCCACTGGGGGCACAACAGATACGCAGTATTTT. Its translation is CATGGTTDTQYF.

This chain connects TRBV10-3 to TRBJ2-1; 8 bases agree with TRBD2. The CDR3 is 13 residues long. V lost 11 bases and J lost 6; bases outside the gene matches: 9. Germline CDR1 ENHRY, CDR2 SYGVKD. DNA for the CDR3: TGTGCCGGCCGCGGGGGGCCCTTCAATGAGCAGTTCTTC. Translation gives CAGRGGPFNEQFF.

The chain is built from TRBV2 and TRBJ1-6; possible D gene TRBD1, 6 bases. The germline CDR1 and CDR2 sequences are SNHLY and FYNNEI. Trimming shortened V by 5 bases and J by 10 bases, and 12 bases separated the two germline ends. This CDR3 is built from 13 residues. CDR3 nucleotides: TGTGCCAGCAGTCCGGGACACCCGTCACCCCTCCACTTT. Translating it yields CASSPGHPSPLHF. The full variable domain, with the rest looked up from reference TRBV2 and TRBJ1-6, is EPEVTQTPSHQVTQMGQEVILRCVPISNHLYFYWYRQILGQKVEFLVSFYNNEISEKSEIFDDQFSVERPDGSNFTLKIRSTKLEDSAMYFCASSPGHPSPLHFGNGTRLTVT.

This clonotype was counted many times. The gene calls are TRBV10-3 and TRBJ2-2; a possible D gene is TRBD2 (5 bases). Germline V gives CDR1 ENHRY, CDR2 SYGVKD. The CDR3 length is 15 residues. Trimming removed 4 bases at V and 0 bases at J, with 9 bases between. The CDR3 nucleotides are TGTGCCATCAGTGGCGGGCGGACGAACACCGGGGAGCTGTTTTTT. It translates to CAISGGRTNTGELFF.

This clonotype was detected many times. V is TRBV7-6 and J is TRBJ2-7; possible D gene TRBD1, 6 bases. Trimming left V 7 bases short and J 0 bases short, with 13 bases between. The CDR3 covers 14 residues. The germline V gene has CDR1 SGHVS and CDR2 FNYEAQ. The CDR3 protein is CASTTDSASYEQYF. The CDR3 coding sequence is TGTGCCAGCACCACGGACAGTGCCTCCTACGAGCAGTACTTC.

At least ten counts were recorded for this clonotype. V and J are TRBV14 and TRBJ2-7; the D is unclear. CDR1 is SGHDN, CDR2 FVKESK, per germline. V was pared by 0 bases and J by 3 bases, with 12 bases between. This CDR3 contains 15 residues. The DNA for the CDR3 is TGTGCCAGCAGCCAAGATGGAGAAGGTCTCTACGAGCAGTACTTC. It is translated as CASSQDGEGLYEQYF. Variable domain in full (rest from reference TRBV14 and TRBJ2-7): EAGVTQFPSHSVIEKGQTVTLRCDPISGHDNLYWYRRVMGKEIKFLLHFVKESKQDESGMPNNRFLAERTGGTYSTLKVQPAELEDSGVYFCASSQDGEGLYEQYFGPGTRLTVT.

This clonotype appeared a few times. V gene TRBV19 combines with J gene TRBJ2-1; D gene ambiguous. This CDR3 is built from 18 residues. CDR1 and CDR2 from the germline V gene are LNHDA and SQIVND (reference sequence). V was shortened by 4 bases and J by 8 bases, with 27 bases between the two germline ends. CDR3 in amino acids: CASSTDLVGKRHSDEQFF. CDR3 DNA: TGTGCCAGTAGTACCGACCTAGTGGGAAAACGTCATTCTGATGAGCAGTTCTTC.

The chain employs TRBV27 and TRBJ1-5; D perhaps matches TRBD1 (6 bases). Trimming removed 5 bases at V and 3 bases at J, with 14 bases between. The CDR3 extends over 15 amino acids. Germline V gene lookup returns CDR1 MNHEY and CDR2 SMNVEV (reference sequence). As DNA, the CDR3 is TGTGCCAGCAGTGAGACAGGCAATATCAATCAGCCCCAGCATTTT. Translating it yields CASSETGNINQPQHF.

This clonotype was seen many times. The chain couples TRBV2 to TRBJ2-3; the D is unclear. CDR3 length: 11 amino acids. Germline CDR1 SNHLY, CDR2 FYNNEI. Trimming cost V 1 base and J 8 bases, with 4 bases left between them. The CDR3 loop is CASSEVGTQYF. CDR3 sequence (DNA): TGTGCCAGCAGTGAAGTCGGTACGCAGTATTTT.

The rearrangement joins TRBV24-1 to TRBJ2-3, with a possible D match to TRBD1 (6 bases). Trimming removed 9 bases at V and 3 bases at J, with 12 bases between. The V gene's germline CDR1 is KGHDR and CDR2 SFDVKD. This CDR3 contains 13 residues. The CDR3 is CATSRGGTDTQYF. The DNA of the CDR3 is TGTGCCACCTCCAGGGGTGGGACAGATACGCAGTATTTT.

Only a few counts were recorded for this clonotype. The V call is TRBV28, the J call TRBJ2-6; D not certain. CDR3 size: 12 residues. Germline CDR1 reads MDHEN; CDR2 reads SYDVKM. V was pared by 6 bases and J by 5 bases, with 5 bases between. CDR3 region: CASSGRANVLTF. The CDR3 coding sequence is TGTGCCAGCAGCGGTCGGGCCAACGTCCTGACTTTC.

The CDR3 nucleotides read TGTGCCTGGAGATCCGGGACATCCAGCTCGCCCCAGCATTTT. Protein product: CAWRSGTSSSPQHF. The chain links TRBV30 to TRBJ1-5; a weak D match, TRBD1 (6 bases). CDR1 GTSNPN and CDR2 SVGIG come from the germline V gene (reference sequence). V shed 3 bases and J shed 9 bases, with 18 bases lying between them. The CDR3 has 14 residues.

A few counts support this clonotype. The junction departs from germline at one end; a sequencing error may be responsible. The chain employs TRBV7-7 and TRBJ2-2, with no clear D. The CDR3 contains 15 residues. Germline V CDR1 and CDR2: SSHAT, FNYEAQ (reference sequence). The CDR3 spells CASSFSGPSSGELFF. CDR3 DNA: TGTGCTAGCAGCTTTTCGGGCCCCTCTTCCGGGGAGCTGTTTTTT.